The clone carrying this TCR beta chain was seen only a few times. What it binds is unknown. Original analysis: Differences in CDR3 between clinicopathological groups were drawn on to build a classifier intended to discriminate distant-metastatic papillary thyroid cancer patients. Using MiXCR, TCRdb reanalyzed the PCR reads. It is TCRdb's table, rather than the study itself, that gives the V and J calls and clone size. Seen here are about 16,000 clones, approximately 24% observed once, and the top ten hold 10% to 15%. This entry belongs to a study of metastatic and nonmetastatic thyroid tumors. Study information: Thyroid patients, malignant and benign, had repertoires compared across blood and tumor or nodule tissue. Study results and caveats: Versus benign nodules, malignant thyroid tumors reportedly had significantly higher TCR beta diversity, in blood and tumor.

Germline lookup yields CDR1 MNHNS and CDR2 SASEGT. V gave up 7 bases and J gave up 1 base, with 13 bases separating them. This CDR3 region has 14 residues. Thyroid surgery had not been preceded by any treatment in any patient. Sequenced: tumor tissue. The J gene is TRBJ1-1, the V gene TRBV6-1, with TRBD1 as a possible D gene (6 bases). The origin of this receptor is a male donor with papillary thyroid cancer or a benign thyroid nodule (not recorded which). Some clones in this sample may be carry-over from other donors' samples. The CDR3 sequence: CASKRQAGNTEAFF. The DNA of the CDR3 is TGTGCCAGCAAGAGACAGGCAGGGAACACTGAAGCTTTCTTT.